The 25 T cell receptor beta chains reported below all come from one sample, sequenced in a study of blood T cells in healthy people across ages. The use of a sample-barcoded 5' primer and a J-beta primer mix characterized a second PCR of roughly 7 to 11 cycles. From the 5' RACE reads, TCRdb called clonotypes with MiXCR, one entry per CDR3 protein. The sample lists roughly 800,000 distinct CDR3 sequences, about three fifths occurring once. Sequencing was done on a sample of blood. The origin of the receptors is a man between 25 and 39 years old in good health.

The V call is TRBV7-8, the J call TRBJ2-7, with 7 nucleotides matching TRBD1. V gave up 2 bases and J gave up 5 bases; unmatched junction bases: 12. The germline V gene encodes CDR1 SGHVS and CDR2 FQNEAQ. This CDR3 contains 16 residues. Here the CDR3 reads CASSLTDWDRNDEQYF. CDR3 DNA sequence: TGTGCCAGCAGCTTAACGGATTGGGACAGAAACGACGAGCAGTACTTC.

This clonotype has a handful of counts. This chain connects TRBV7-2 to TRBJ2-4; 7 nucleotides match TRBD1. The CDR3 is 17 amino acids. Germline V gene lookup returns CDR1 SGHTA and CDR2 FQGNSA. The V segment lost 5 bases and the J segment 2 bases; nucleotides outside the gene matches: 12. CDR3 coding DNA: TGTGCCAGCAGCATGATAACAGGGGCAGGGACCAAAAACATTCAGTACTTC. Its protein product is CASSMITGAGTKNIQYF. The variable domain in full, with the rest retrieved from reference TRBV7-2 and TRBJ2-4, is GAGVSQSPSNKVTEKGKDVELRCDPISGHTALYWYRQSLGQGLEFLIYFQGNSAPDKSGLPSDRFSAERTGGSVSTLTIQRTQQEDSAVYLCASSMITGAGTKNIQYFGAGTRLSVL.

CDR3 nucleotides: TGTGCCAGCAGCCCGGCCCGTACGCAGTATTTT. Amino acid sequence: CASSPARTQYF. The chain carries TRBV12-3 or TRBV12-4 and TRBJ2-3; D is unresolved. The CDR3 is 11 amino acids. Deletions cut 6 bases from V and 8 bases from J, with 9 bases between.

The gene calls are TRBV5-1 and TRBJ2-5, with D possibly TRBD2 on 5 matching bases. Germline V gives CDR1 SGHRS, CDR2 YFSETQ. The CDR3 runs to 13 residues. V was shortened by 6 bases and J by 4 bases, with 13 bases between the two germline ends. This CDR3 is CASTVGSLETQYF. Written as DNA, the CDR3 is TGCGCCAGCACCGTAGGGAGTTTAGAGACCCAGTACTTC.

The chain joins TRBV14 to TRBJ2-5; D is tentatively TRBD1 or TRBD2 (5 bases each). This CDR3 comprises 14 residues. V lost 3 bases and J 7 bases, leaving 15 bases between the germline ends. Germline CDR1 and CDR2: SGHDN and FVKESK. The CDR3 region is CASSQRGSEGTQYF. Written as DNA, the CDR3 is TGTGCCAGCAGCCAGAGGGGCAGCGAAGGGACCCAGTACTTC.

This CDR3 is CASSYDRSSYNEQFF. The CDR3 DNA reads TGTGCCAGCAGCTACGACAGGAGCTCCTACAATGAGCAGTTCTTC. The rearrangement joins TRBV7-2 to TRBJ2-1; TRBD1 might be the D (6 bases). Trimming took off 4 bases at V and 0 bases at J, with 10 bases between the two ends. Germline CDR1 is SGHTA and CDR2 is FQGNSA. This CDR3 has 15 residues.

The DNA for the CDR3 is TGTGCCACCAGCAACGGACTGGGGGGCACAGATACGCAGTATTTT. This translates into CATSNGLGGTDTQYF. The rearrangement joins TRBV15 to TRBJ2-3; tentatively, D is TRBD1 or TRBD2 (5 bases each). V was pared by 4 bases and J by 1 base, with 12 bases between. The CDR3 length is 15 residues. Looked up from germline, CDR1 is LNHNV and CDR2 is YYDKDF (reference sequence).

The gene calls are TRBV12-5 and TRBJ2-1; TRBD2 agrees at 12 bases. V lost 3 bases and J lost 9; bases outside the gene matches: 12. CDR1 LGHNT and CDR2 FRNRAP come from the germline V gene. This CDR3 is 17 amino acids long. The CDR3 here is CASGFPPLAGGPIEQFF. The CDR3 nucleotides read TGTGCTAGTGGTTTCCCTCCCCTAGCGGGAGGGCCGATTGAGCAGTTCTTC.

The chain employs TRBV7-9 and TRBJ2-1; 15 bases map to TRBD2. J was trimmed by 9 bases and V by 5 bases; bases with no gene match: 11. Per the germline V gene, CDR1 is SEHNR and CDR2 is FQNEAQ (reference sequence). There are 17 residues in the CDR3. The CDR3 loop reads CASSRMGLAGGLGEQFF. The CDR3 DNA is TGTGCCAGCAGCAGAATGGGACTAGCGGGAGGTTTGGGTGAGCAGTTCTTC.

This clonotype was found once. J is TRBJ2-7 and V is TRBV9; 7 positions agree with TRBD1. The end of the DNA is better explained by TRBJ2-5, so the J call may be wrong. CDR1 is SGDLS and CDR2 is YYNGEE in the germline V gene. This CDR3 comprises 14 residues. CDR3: CASSTTDRVETQYF. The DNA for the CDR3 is TGTGCCAGCAGCACAACCGACAGGGTGGAGACCCAGTACTTC.

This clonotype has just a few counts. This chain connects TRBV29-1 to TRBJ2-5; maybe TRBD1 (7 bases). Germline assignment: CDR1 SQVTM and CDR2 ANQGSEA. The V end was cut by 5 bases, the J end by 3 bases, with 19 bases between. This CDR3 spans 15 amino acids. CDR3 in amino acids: CSVPSPGQREETQYF. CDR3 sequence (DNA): TGCAGCGTTCCCTCTCCGGGACAGCGGGAAGAGACCCAGTACTTC.

CDR3 sequence: CASSFLTGGNEKLFF. The CDR3 DNA reads as TGCGCCAGCAGCTTCTTGACAGGGGGTAATGAAAAACTGTTTTTT. J is TRBJ1-4 and V is TRBV5-1; 9 bases map to TRBD1. CDR3 length: 15 amino acids. V trimming: 2 bases; J trimming: 4 bases; junction bases outside the gene matches: 3. Germline V gene sequence: CDR1 SGHRS, CDR2 YFSETQ.

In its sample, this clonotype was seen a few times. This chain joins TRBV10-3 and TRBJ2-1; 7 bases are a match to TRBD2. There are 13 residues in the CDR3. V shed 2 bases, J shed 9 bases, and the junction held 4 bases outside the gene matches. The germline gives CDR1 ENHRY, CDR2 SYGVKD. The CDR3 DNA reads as TGTGCCATCAGTGAGGTTGGGGAGGGTGAGCAGTTCTTC. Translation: CAISEVGEGEQFF.

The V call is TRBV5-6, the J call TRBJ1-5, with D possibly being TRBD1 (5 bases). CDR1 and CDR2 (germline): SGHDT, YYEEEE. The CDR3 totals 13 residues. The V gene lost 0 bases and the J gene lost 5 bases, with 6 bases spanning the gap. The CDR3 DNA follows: TGTGCCAGCAGCTTGGGGGACTATCAGCCCCAGCATTTT. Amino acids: CASSLGDYQPQHF.

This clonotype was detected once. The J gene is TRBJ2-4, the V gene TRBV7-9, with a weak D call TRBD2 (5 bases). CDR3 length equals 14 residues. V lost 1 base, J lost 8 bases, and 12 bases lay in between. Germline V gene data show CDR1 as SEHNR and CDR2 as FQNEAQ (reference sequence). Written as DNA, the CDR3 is TGTGCCAGCAGCTTAGGGTTCCCCGGGGACATTCAGTACTTC. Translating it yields CASSLGFPGDIQYF.

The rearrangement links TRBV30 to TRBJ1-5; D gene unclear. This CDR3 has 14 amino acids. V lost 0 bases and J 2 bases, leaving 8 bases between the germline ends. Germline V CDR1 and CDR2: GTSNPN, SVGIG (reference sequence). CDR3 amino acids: CAWSVSRGNQPQHF. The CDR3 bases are TGTGCCTGGAGTGTCAGTCGGGGCAATCAGCCCCAGCATTTT.

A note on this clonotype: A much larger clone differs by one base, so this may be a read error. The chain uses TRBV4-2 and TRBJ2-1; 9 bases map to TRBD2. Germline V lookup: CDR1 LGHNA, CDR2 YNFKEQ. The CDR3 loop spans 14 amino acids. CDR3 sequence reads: CACSQDLAGREQFF. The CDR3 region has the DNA TGTGCCTGCAGCCAAGATCTAGCGGGGAGAGAGCAGTTCTTC.

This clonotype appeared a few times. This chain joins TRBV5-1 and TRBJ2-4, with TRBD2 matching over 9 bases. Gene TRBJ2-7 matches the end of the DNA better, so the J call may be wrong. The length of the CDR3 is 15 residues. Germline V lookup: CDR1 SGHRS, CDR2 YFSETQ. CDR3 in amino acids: CASSLVVAGENEQYF. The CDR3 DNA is TGCGCCAGCAGCTTGGTGGTAGCGGGAGAAAACGAGCAGTACTTC.

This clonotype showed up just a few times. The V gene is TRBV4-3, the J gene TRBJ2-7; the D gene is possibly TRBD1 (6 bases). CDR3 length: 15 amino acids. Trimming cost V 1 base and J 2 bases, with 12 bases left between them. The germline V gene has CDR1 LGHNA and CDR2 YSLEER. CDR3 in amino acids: CASSQGTVGTYEQYF. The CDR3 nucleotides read TGCGCCAGCAGCCAAGGGACAGTGGGTACCTACGAGCAGTACTTC.

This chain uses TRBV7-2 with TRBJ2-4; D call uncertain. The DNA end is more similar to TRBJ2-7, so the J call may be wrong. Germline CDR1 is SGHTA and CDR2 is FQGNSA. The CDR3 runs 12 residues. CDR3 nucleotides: TGTGCCAGCAGCTTATTTGATAACGAGCAGTACTTC. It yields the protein CASSLFDNEQYF.

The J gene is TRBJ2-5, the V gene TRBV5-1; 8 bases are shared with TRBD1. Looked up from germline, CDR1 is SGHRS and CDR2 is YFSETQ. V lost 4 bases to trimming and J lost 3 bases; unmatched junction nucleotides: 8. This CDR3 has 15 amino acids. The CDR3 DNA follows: TGCGCCAGCAGCCAGGATGGGACAGGCAAAGAGACCCAGTACTTC. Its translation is CASSQDGTGKETQYF.

CDR3 coding DNA: TGCGCCAGCAGTCAGTCCCCAGAGACCCAGTACTTC. As protein: CASSQSPETQYF. The chain couples TRBV5-1 to TRBJ2-5; D ambiguous. V lost 5 bases and J 4 bases, leaving 9 bases between the germline ends. This CDR3 comprises 12 residues. Germline V lookup: CDR1 SGHRS, CDR2 YFSETQ.

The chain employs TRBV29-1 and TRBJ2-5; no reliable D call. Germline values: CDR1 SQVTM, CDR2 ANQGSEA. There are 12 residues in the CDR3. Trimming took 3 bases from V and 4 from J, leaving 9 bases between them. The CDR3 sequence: CSVDRDGETQYF. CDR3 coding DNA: TGCAGCGTTGATAGAGACGGAGAGACCCAGTACTTC.

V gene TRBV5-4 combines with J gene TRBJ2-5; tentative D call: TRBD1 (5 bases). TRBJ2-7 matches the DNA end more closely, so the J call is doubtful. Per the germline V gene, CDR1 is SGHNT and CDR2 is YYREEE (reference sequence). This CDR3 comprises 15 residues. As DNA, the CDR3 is TGTGCCAGCAGCCGAGAGCCAGGGAAGATCCACGAGCAGTACTTC. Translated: CASSREPGKIHEQYF.

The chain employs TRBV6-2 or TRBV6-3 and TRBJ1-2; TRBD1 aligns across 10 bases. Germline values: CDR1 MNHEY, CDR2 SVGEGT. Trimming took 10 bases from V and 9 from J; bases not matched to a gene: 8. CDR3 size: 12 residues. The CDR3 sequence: CATSDRGYRYTF. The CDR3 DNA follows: TGTGCCACCTCGGACAGGGGGTATCGCTACACCTTC.